This entry lists 32 T cell receptor beta chains sequenced from one sample in a study of control samples from healthy donors and cancer patients. The assay was immunoSEQ multiplex PCR, and TCRdb's table has in-frame clones only and misses some. In the table there are 60,000 to 75,000 clones, 84% of which are singletons. The source material was blood. These receptors were obtained from a man aged 45-65 years in good health.

The rearrangement uses TRBV12-3 or TRBV12-4 and TRBJ1-1; a possible D gene is TRBD1 (5 bases). The germline V and J ends were trimmed by 11 bases and 7 bases, with 14 bases remaining between them. The CDR3 has 11 amino acids. The CDR3: CAGPGQVEAFF. The CDR3 bases are TGTGCCGGTCCGGGGCAAGTTGAAGCTTTCTTT.

The chain has TRBV9 and TRBJ1-1, with D hard to call. V lost 1 base and J 8 bases, leaving 9 bases between the germline ends. The CDR3 runs 12 residues. Germline lookup yields CDR1 SGDLS and CDR2 YYNGEE. Here the CDR3 reads CASSVSGTEAFF. DNA for the CDR3: TGTGCCAGCAGCGTAAGTGGAACCGAAGCTTTCTTT.

The J gene is TRBJ2-1, the V gene TRBV30; D is possibly TRBD2 (6 bases). The CDR3 sequence is 15 residues long. Germline CDR1 reads GTSNPN; CDR2 reads SVGIG (reference sequence). With 6 bases removed from V and 7 bases from J, the gap between germline ends came to 22 bases. This chain's CDR3 is CACTPQGGIRNEQFF. The CDR3, as DNA: TGTGCCTGTACCCCTCAGGGAGGAATTAGGAATGAGCAGTTCTTC.

The CDR3 sequence: CASSLGQRTDTQYF. The CDR3 DNA follows: TGTGCCAGCAGCTTAGGACAGCGCACAGATACGCAGTATTTT. The gene calls are TRBV11-2 and TRBJ2-3; maybe TRBD1 (5 bases). V lost 1 base to trimming and J lost 1 base, with 6 bases between them. This CDR3 comprises 14 residues. CDR1 and CDR2 (germline): SGHAT, FQNNGV.

The chain combines TRBV28 with TRBJ1-2, with 9 bases fitting TRBD1. CDR3 length: 17 residues. Germline V gene sequence: CDR1 MDHEN, CDR2 SYDVKM. The trim removed 3 bases at V and 0 bases at J, leaving 8 bases unmatched. This chain's CDR3 is CASSLGDREVSNYGYTF. For the CDR3, the DNA is TGTGCCAGCAGTTTGGGGGACAGGGAGGTCTCTAACTATGGCTACACCTTC.

This clone was found once. The junction and the germline gene differ at one end; a read error may be behind it. The rearrangement joins TRBV7-6 to TRBJ1-3; maybe TRBD1 (6 bases). The CDR3 loop spans 16 amino acids. Germline V lookup: CDR1 SGHVS, CDR2 FNYEAQ. CDR3 nucleotide sequence: TGTGCCAGCAGCCCTAGGGGGACGGATCTTGGACACACCATATATTTT. Its protein product is CASSPRGTDLGHTIYF.

This clone was seen a single time. J is TRBJ2-7 and V is TRBV7-9; D possibly corresponds to TRBD2 (5 bases). Germline V gene lookup returns CDR1 SEHNR and CDR2 FQNEAQ (reference sequence). Trimming shortened V by 1 base and J by 1 base, and 11 bases separated the two germline ends. CDR3 length: 15 amino acids. This CDR3 is CASSLVSGKSYEQYF. In DNA form, the CDR3 reads TGTGCCAGCAGCTTAGTCAGCGGCAAATCCTACGAGCAGTACTTC.

This chain uses TRBV25-1 with TRBJ2-5, with 7 bases aligning to TRBD2. Germline V gene data show CDR1 as MGHDK and CDR2 as SYGVNS. This CDR3 has 14 amino acids. The J segment lost 7 bases and the V segment lost 4 bases, leaving 9 bases of the junction unmatched. Here the CDR3 DNA reads TGTGCCAGCAGTGCCCCACGGGGGGAGGGGACCCAGTACTTC. Protein sequence: CASSAPRGEGTQYF.

The chain has TRBV5-5 and TRBJ1-1; no reliable D call. CDR1 and CDR2 from the germline V gene are SGHKS and YYEKEE (reference sequence). The CDR3 extends over 20 amino acids. V lost 0 bases to trimming and J lost 2 bases, with 26 bases between them. The CDR3 DNA reads TGTGCCAGCAGCTTGGTATTCGTCGGAGGAAGGGCGTCGGTTAACACTGAAGCTTTCTTT. As protein: CASSLVFVGGRASVNTEAFF.

V and J are TRBV5-3 and TRBJ2-5; TRBD1 aligns across 7 bases. TRBV5-3 is noted as an ORF with a role that remains uncertain. V was pared by 2 bases and J by 1 base, with 14 bases of the junction left unmatched. CDR3 length equals 18 residues. The CDR3 nucleotides read TGTGCCAGAAGCTTCCGCGAAGGGAAGGGGGCATCCCAAGAGACCCAGTACTTC. The encoded protein is CARSFREGKGASQETQYF.

V usage is TRBV19 and J usage is TRBJ1-1; D not certain. CDR3 length: 12 amino acids. The germline CDR1 and CDR2 sequences are LNHDA and SQIVND (reference sequence). V was cut by 1 base and J by 1 base, with 1 base left in between. CDR3 sequence reads: CASSIGNTEAFF. CDR3 bases: TGTGCCAGTAGTATAGGGAACACTGAAGCTTTCTTT.

This clone was detected only once. CDR3 amino acids: CASSQEPWSLLAKNIQYF. For the CDR3, the DNA is TGTGCCAGCAGCCAAGAACCGTGGTCGTTGCTAGCCAAAAACATTCAGTACTTC. The chain links TRBV3-1 (or the pseudogene TRBV3-2) to TRBJ2-4; D is unresolved. The CDR3 has 18 residues. V was clipped by 0 bases and J by 0 bases, with 15 bases between them. CDR1 and CDR2 from the germline V gene are LGHDT and YNNKEL (reference sequence).

The chain carries TRBV5-4 and TRBJ1-4; 10 bases are shared with TRBD1. The CDR3 totals 15 residues. V shed 4 bases and J 7 bases; nucleotides not matched to a gene: 7. CDR1 SGHNT and CDR2 YYREEE come from the germline V gene (reference sequence). CDR3 protein: CASSTDRGQGEKLFF. The DNA of the CDR3 is TGTGCCAGCAGCACCGACAGGGGGCAGGGTGAAAAACTGTTTTTT.

V is TRBV19 and J is TRBJ2-1, with D possibly being TRBD1 (6 bases). CDR1 is LNHDA and CDR2 is SQIVND in the germline V gene (reference sequence). The CDR3 runs to 13 residues. Trimming stripped 7 bases from V and 5 bases from J, with 12 bases between. The CDR3 loop is CASMGDKNNEQFF. The DNA for the CDR3 is TGTGCCAGTATGGGGGACAAGAACAATGAGCAGTTCTTC.

This sequence joins TRBV29-1 and TRBJ1-1, with unresolved D. V lost 8 bases and J 4 bases, leaving 23 bases between the germline ends. This CDR3 region has 15 residues. In germline, CDR1 is SQVTM, CDR2 ANQGSEA. The CDR3 coding sequence is TGCAGCCTACTCGGCGCGGAAAAGGTGGGCACTGAAGCTTTCTTT. Residues: CSLLGAEKVGTEAFF.

The chain is built from TRBV27 and TRBJ2-3; 7 bases align to TRBD1. The junction had 13 bases not matched to a gene; V was cut back by 6 bases and J by 4 bases. Germline V gives CDR1 MNHEY, CDR2 SMNVEV (reference sequence). The CDR3 extends over 16 amino acids. The CDR3: CASSFRPQGMADTQYF. CDR3 sequence (DNA): TGTGCCAGCAGCTTCCGACCACAGGGGATGGCAGATACGCAGTATTTT.

This chain connects TRBV24-1 to TRBJ2-3, with 7 bases identical to TRBD2. With 5 bases clipped from V and 3 bases from J, the junction kept 4 bases outside the gene matches. The CDR3 contains 14 residues. Germline values: CDR1 KGHDR, CDR2 SFDVKD. The CDR3: CATSGDYRTDTQYF. Here the CDR3 DNA reads TGTGCCACCAGTGGGGACTATCGTACAGATACGCAGTATTTT.

This clone was counted a single time. V is TRBV6-6 and J is TRBJ2-7; TRBD2 matches at 14 bases. CDR1 MNHNY and CDR2 SVGAGI come from the germline V gene (reference sequence). The CDR3 contains 16 residues. V shed 6 bases, J shed 0 bases, and the junction held 4 bases outside the gene matches. The CDR3 sequence: CASSPGTSGSSYEQYF. DNA of the CDR3: TGTGCCAGCAGCCCCGGGACTAGCGGGAGCTCCTACGAGCAGTACTTC.

The chain uses TRBV30 and TRBJ2-2; D gene uncertain. Germline V gives CDR1 GTSNPN, CDR2 SVGIG (reference sequence). The CDR3 totals 13 residues. The V end lost 0 bases, the J end lost 7 bases, and 9 bases lay between the germline ends. The CDR3 nucleotides are TGTGCCTGGAGTGTACAAAGTGGCGGGGAGCTGTTTTTT. This gives the protein CAWSVQSGGELFF.

The rearrangement joins TRBV29-1 to TRBJ1-5; D perhaps matches TRBD1 (6 bases). This CDR3 region has 12 residues. CDR1 is SQVTM and CDR2 is ANQGSEA in the germline V gene. Deletions cut 4 bases from V and 8 bases from J, with 12 bases between. CDR3 DNA: TGCAGCGTTGCAGGGGCCCAGGAGCCCCAGCATTTT. It specifies CSVAGAQEPQHF.

The rearrangement joins TRBV15 to TRBJ2-1; the match to TRBD2 covers 11 bases. The CDR3 contains 16 residues. From germline, CDR1 is LNHNV and CDR2 YYDKDF (reference sequence). After removal of 2 bases from V and 5 bases from J, the junction contained 5 bases not matched to a gene. The CDR3 sequence is CATSRPGLAANNEQFF. The CDR3 DNA follows: TGTGCCACCAGCAGACCGGGACTAGCGGCCAACAATGAGCAGTTCTTC.

This rearrangement joins TRBV6-5 to TRBJ2-2, with unresolved D. The CDR3 covers 12 residues. Trimming stripped 8 bases from V and 8 bases from J, with 12 bases between. The germline CDR1 and CDR2 sequences are MNHEY and SVGAGI. The chain's CDR3 is CASAEWAGELFF. The DNA of the CDR3 is TGTGCCAGCGCCGAATGGGCTGGGGAGCTGTTTTTT.

The chain is built from TRBV6-1 and TRBJ2-1; D possibly corresponds to TRBD2 (6 bases). The CDR3 is 16 residues long. Germline CDR1 and CDR2: MNHNS and SASEGT. The ends were cut back, 3 bases at V and 1 base at J, with 13 bases in the middle. CDR3 loop: CASSDPGLSSYNEQFF. CDR3 DNA: TGTGCCAGCAGTGACCCGGGACTCTCATCCTACAATGAGCAGTTCTTC.

This chain links TRBV11-1 with TRBJ2-5; tentative D call: TRBD1 (5 bases). Germline CDR1 reads SGHAT; CDR2 reads FQDESV (reference sequence). V lost 2 bases, J lost 5 bases, and 12 bases lay in between. CDR3 length: 14 amino acids. The CDR3: CASSLIQGRETQYF. For the CDR3, the DNA is TGTGCCAGCAGCTTAATCCAGGGTAGGGAGACCCAGTACTTC.

This rearrangement joins TRBV19 to TRBJ2-5; D uncertain. From germline, CDR1 is LNHDA and CDR2 SQIVND (reference sequence). The CDR3 sequence is 15 residues long. Trimming took off 3 bases at V and 3 bases at J, with 14 bases between the two ends. The CDR3 here is CASSMNLLTKETQYF. For the CDR3, the DNA is TGTGCCAGTAGTATGAACCTACTCACTAAAGAGACCCAGTACTTC.

The rearrangement links TRBV2 to TRBJ1-1; D is perhaps TRBD1 (5 bases). Trimming took 2 bases from V and 9 from J, leaving 22 bases between them. This CDR3 has 16 amino acids. Germline CDR1 SNHLY, CDR2 FYNNEI. The CDR3 region is CASSENFVGQGRQAFF. The CDR3 nucleotides read TGTGCCAGCAGTGAAAATTTTGTGGGGCAGGGTCGGCAAGCTTTCTTT.

This chain connects TRBV21-1 to TRBJ1-1. TRBV21-1 is a pseudogene segment. This CDR3 is built from 20 residues. CDR3 sequence reads: CASSPITNSTTEKQNTEAFF. CDR3 nucleotides: TGTGCCAGCAGCCCCATTACAAACTCCACGACCGAGAAACAAAACACTGAAGCTTTCTTT.

Written as DNA, the CDR3 is TGTGCCAGCAGCCAAACTAGCGGGGCCACCTACGAGCAGTACTTC. Its protein is CASSQTSGATYEQYF. The chain employs TRBV4-2 and TRBJ2-7; TRBD2 matches at 10 bases. CDR3 size: 15 residues. The germline CDR1 and CDR2 sequences are LGHNA and YNFKEQ. V lost 2 bases and J lost 2; bases outside the gene matches: 3.

The J gene is TRBJ1-6, the V gene TRBV11-2, with 7 bases identical to TRBD1. The CDR3 consists of 14 residues. Looked up from germline, CDR1 is SGHAT and CDR2 is FQNNGV. The V and J ends lost 5 bases and 7 bases, in that order; junction bases with no gene match: 5. CDR3 sequence (DNA): TGTGCCAGCAGCCCCCGGGACAGAAATTCACCCCTCCACTTT. It encodes CASSPRDRNSPLHF.

CDR3 in DNA: TGTGCCAGCAGCCAAGAAGTAGGGACGGATTATGGCTACACCTTC. Translating gives CASSQEVGTDYGYTF. V usage is TRBV4-2 and J usage is TRBJ1-2; TRBD1 is a possible D gene (5 bases). This CDR3 spans 15 amino acids. The V gene's germline CDR1 is LGHNA and CDR2 YNFKEQ. V lost 0 bases and J lost 5, with 13 bases in between.

This clone has a handful of counts. The chain carries TRBV6-2 or TRBV6-3 and TRBJ2-7, with 10 bases aligning to TRBD1. From germline, CDR1 is MNHEY and CDR2 SVGEGT. The junction had 11 bases not matched to a gene; V was cut back by 0 bases and J by 6 bases. The CDR3 consists of 17 residues. CDR3 in amino acids: CASSYSRPGTGDSEQYF. The DNA of the CDR3 is TGTGCCAGCAGTTACTCGAGGCCCGGGACAGGGGACAGCGAGCAGTACTTC.

This clone was found once. The chain links TRBV19 to TRBJ1-5; D uncertain. CDR1 and CDR2 (germline): LNHDA, SQIVND (reference sequence). The CDR3 sequence is 16 residues long. V was clipped by 7 bases and J by 9 bases, with 25 bases between them. CDR3 nucleotide sequence: TGTGCCAGTACCCGGGTCCTCGTAGGCCGGTACGTGCCCCAGCATTTT. This encodes CASTRVLVGRYVPQHF.